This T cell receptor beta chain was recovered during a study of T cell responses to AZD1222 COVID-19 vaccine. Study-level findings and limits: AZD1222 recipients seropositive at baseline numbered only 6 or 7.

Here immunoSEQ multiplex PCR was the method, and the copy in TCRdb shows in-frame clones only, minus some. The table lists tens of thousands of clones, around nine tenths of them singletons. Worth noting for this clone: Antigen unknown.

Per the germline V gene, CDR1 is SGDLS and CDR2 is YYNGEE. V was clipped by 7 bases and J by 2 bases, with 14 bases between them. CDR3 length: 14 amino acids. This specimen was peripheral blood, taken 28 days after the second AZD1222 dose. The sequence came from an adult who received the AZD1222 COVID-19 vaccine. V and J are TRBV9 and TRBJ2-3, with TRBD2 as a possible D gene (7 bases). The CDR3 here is CASGGGQLTDTQYF. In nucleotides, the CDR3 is TGTGCCAGCGGGGGGGGCCAACTCACAGATACGCAGTATTTT. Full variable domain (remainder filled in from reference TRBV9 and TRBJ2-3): DSGVTQTPKHLITATGQRVTLRCSPRSGDLSVYWYQQSLDQGLQFLIQYYNGEERAKGNILERFSAQQFPDLHSELNLSSLELGDSALYFCASGGGQLTDTQYFGPGTRLTVL.